This TCR beta chain was recorded in a study of blood T cell repertoires in COVID-19. Study background: Samples taken during acute and convalescent COVID-19 were collected in the United States, Italy and Spain.

Seattle patients were enrolled while actively infected and followed longitudinally. TCRdb's table, derived via immunoSEQ multiplex PCR, lists solely in-frame clones and lacks some. The data contain roughly 500,000 clones, approximately 92% of them seen just once; the ten biggest clones take up over 0.7%. The CDR3 is 14 amino acids. Trimming took 6 bases from V and 5 from J, leaving 17 bases between them. Per germline, CDR1 SEHNR and CDR2 FQNEAQ (reference sequence). The source material was peripheral blood. The chain recombines TRBV7-9 with TRBJ2-7; unclear D gene. The sequence derives from a man aged 18 to 30 with COVID-19, enrolled during active disease. The CDR3 loop is CASSRSTLTHEQYF. CDR3 in DNA: TGTGCCAGCAGTCGAAGCACCTTAACCCACGAGCAGTACTTC.